One sample yielded the 32 T cell receptor beta chains listed below, sequenced in a study of blood T cells in healthy people across ages. The second PCR ran about 6 to 12 cycles with a sample-barcoded 5' primer and J-beta primers. MiXCR, applied by TCRdb to the 5' RACE reads, yields one record per CDR3 protein. The sample has 550,000 to 650,000 distinct CDR3 sequences, about 27% seen once. Separately, the same data were catalogued under a study of T cells of mothers and their children.

The source material was blood. The receptors come from a boy aged 2 to 10 in good health.

Only a few counts were recorded for this clonotype. V is TRBV6-5 and J is TRBJ2-3; D gene unclear. There are 14 residues in the CDR3. Germline V gene data show CDR1 as MNHEY and CDR2 as SVGAGI. V dropped 0 bases and J dropped 0 bases, with 4 bases sitting between them. The CDR3 region has the DNA TGTGCCAGCAGTTACTCCCATAGCACAGATACGCAGTATTTT. Its protein product is CASSYSHSTDTQYF.

V and J are TRBV15 and TRBJ2-1; TRBD1 or TRBD2 may be the D gene (5 bases each). The J call is doubtful: the DNA matches TRBJ2-5 better. There are 12 residues in the CDR3. CDR1 is LNHNV and CDR2 is YYDKDF in the germline V gene (reference sequence). CDR3 DNA: TGTAGCGGATCCACAGGAAAAGAGACCCAGTACTTC. Translating gives CSGSTGKETQYF.

This chain uses TRBV25-1 with TRBJ1-2; the D is unclear. CDR3 length equals 11 residues. V was cut by 6 bases and J by 8 bases, with 10 bases left in between. Germline V gene data show CDR1 as MGHDK and CDR2 as SYGVNS. CDR3 in DNA: TGTGCCAGCAGGGAGGGAGGCGGCTACACCTTC. Translation gives CASREGGGYTF.

This clonotype was found a few times. CDR3 sequence: CSAKGGESGYEQYF. The CDR3 DNA reads TGCAGTGCGAAAGGAGGGGAGAGTGGGTACGAGCAGTACTTC. The chain recombines TRBV20-1 with TRBJ2-7, with D possibly TRBD2 on 6 matching bases. Between the trimmed V and J ends, which lost 6 bases and 4 bases, there was a span of 19 bases. The CDR3 spans 14 residues. Germline CDR1 and CDR2: DFQATT and SNEGSKA (reference sequence).

The CDR3 region is CSAGRDSYEQYF. The CDR3 DNA is TGCAGTGCCGGCCGGGACAGCTACGAGCAGTACTTC. The rearrangement joins TRBV20-1 to TRBJ2-7; TRBD1 matches at 7 bases. V trimming: 6 bases; J trimming: 3 bases; junction bases outside the gene matches: 5. CDR3 length: 12 amino acids. Germline CDR1 and CDR2: DFQATT and SNEGSKA (reference sequence).

This sequence joins TRBV9 and TRBJ2-5, with D tentatively TRBD1 or TRBD2 (5 bases each). Trimming removed 0 bases at V and 5 bases at J, with 17 bases between. Germline CDR1 reads SGDLS; CDR2 reads YYNGEE. CDR3 length equals 16 residues. CDR3 in amino acids: CASSVASLGVWETQYF. CDR3 DNA: TGTGCCAGCAGCGTAGCGAGCTTGGGGGTGTGGGAGACCCAGTACTTC.

CDR3 sequence: CASTWAGYSNQPQHF. CDR3 sequence (DNA): TGTGCCAGCACCTGGGCCGGTTATAGCAATCAGCCCCAGCATTTT. The rearrangement uses TRBV28 and TRBJ1-5; D ambiguous. Trimming cost V 7 bases and J 0 bases, with 13 bases left between them. CDR1 and CDR2 (germline): MDHEN, SYDVKM. This CDR3 comprises 15 residues.

The genes are TRBV3-1 and TRBJ2-5; the D gene is possibly TRBD1 (6 bases). V was trimmed by 2 bases and J by 5 bases, leaving 15 bases between them. The CDR3 is 15 amino acids. Germline V CDR1 and CDR2: LGHDT, YNNKEL (reference sequence). CDR3 DNA sequence: TGTGCCAGCAGCCAACAACACAGGGTGTGGGAGACCCAGTACTTC. This encodes CASSQQHRVWETQYF.

This clonotype was seen a handful of times. The rearrangement links TRBV10-3 to TRBJ2-3; 11 bases are a match to TRBD2. J lost 1 base, V lost 6 bases, and 3 bases had no gene match. The CDR3 consists of 15 residues. CDR1 and CDR2 from the germline V gene are ENHRY and SYGVKD. The CDR3 coding sequence is TGTGCCATCAGGGGGACTAGCGGACGCACAGATACGCAGTATTTT. Translation: CAIRGTSGRTDTQYF.

The J gene is TRBJ1-2, the V gene TRBV12-3 or TRBV12-4, with 10 bases identical to TRBD1. Trimming removed 10 bases from V and 5 bases from J; junction bases left unmatched: 13. This CDR3 contains 15 residues. The CDR3: CAIVGGPGQGYGYTF. In nucleotides, the CDR3 is TGTGCCATCGTGGGGGGACCGGGACAGGGGTATGGCTACACCTTC.

The V and J genes are TRBV20-1 and TRBJ2-3, with a weak D call TRBD2 (6 bases). Germline V gene data show CDR1 as DFQATT and CDR2 as SNEGSKA (reference sequence). CDR3 length: 15 amino acids. Trimming removed 4 bases at V and 0 bases at J, with 14 bases between. DNA for the CDR3: TGCAGTGCTACGCCGGGACTCACTAGCACAGATACGCAGTATTTT. Amino acid sequence: CSATPGLTSTDTQYF.

V and J are TRBV7-8 and TRBJ2-4; 7 bases line up with TRBD2. The germline gives CDR1 SGHVS, CDR2 FQNEAQ. This CDR3 is 16 amino acids long. Unmatched junction bases numbered 12, after V lost 2 bases and J lost 8 bases. CDR3 loop: CASSLTFSTRGDIQYF. The DNA for the CDR3 is TGTGCCAGCAGCTTAACGTTCTCGACCCGGGGGGACATTCAGTACTTC.

This chain connects TRBV6-5 to TRBJ2-7, with 7 bases fitting TRBD1. Trimming removed 6 bases from V and 6 bases from J; junction bases left unmatched: 8. CDR3 size: 13 residues. Germline V gives CDR1 MNHEY, CDR2 SVGAGI. The CDR3 loop is CASRNGRDSEQYF. The CDR3 DNA reads TGTGCCAGCAGGAACGGTCGGGACAGCGAGCAGTACTTC.

This clonotype has only a few counts. This rearrangement joins TRBV24-1 to TRBJ2-1, with D perhaps TRBD1 or TRBD2 (6 bases each). The germline CDR1 and CDR2 sequences are KGHDR and SFDVKD. The V and J ends lost 2 bases and 9 bases respectively, with 16 bases between them. This CDR3 has 15 residues. DNA of the CDR3: TGTGCCACCAGTGATTCTGGTCGGGGGCGGGGTGAGCAGTTCTTC. It translates to CATSDSGRGRGEQFF.

This clonotype was counted between two and nine times. The V call is TRBV12-3 or TRBV12-4, the J call TRBJ1-5; TRBD1 matches 8 bases. The CDR3 runs 15 residues. V trimming: 7 bases; J trimming: 9 bases; junction bases outside the gene matches: 14. The CDR3 here is CASTLQGGTGGPQHF. The CDR3 bases are TGTGCCAGCACCTTACAGGGGGGAACGGGTGGGCCCCAGCATTTT.

The chain links TRBV6-1 to TRBJ1-1, with 9 bases aligning to TRBD1. Germline V gives CDR1 MNHNS, CDR2 SASEGT. The CDR3 spans 15 residues. Trimming took 3 bases from V and 4 from J; bases not matched to a gene: 6. The CDR3 DNA is TGTGCCAGCAGTGAGCCGGGACAGGGTATCACTGAAGCTTTCTTT. Translated: CASSEPGQGITEAFF.

This clonotype was seen a handful of times. This chain uses TRBV2 with TRBJ2-5; D perhaps matches TRBD2 (6 bases). Trimming took off 1 base at V and 3 bases at J, with 18 bases between the two ends. CDR3 size: 17 residues. The V gene's germline CDR1 is SNHLY and CDR2 FYNNEI. CDR3 residues: CASSEVHRSGAKETQYF. The CDR3 nucleotides read TGTGCCAGCAGTGAAGTTCATCGTAGCGGAGCAAAAGAGACCCAGTACTTC.

This clonotype was seen more than once but under ten times. CDR3: CASSLVEGTGTARYF. The CDR3 DNA sequence: TGCGCCAGCAGCTTGGTAGAGGGGACAGGGACGGCGCGGTACTTC. The chain recombines TRBV5-1 with TRBJ2-5; TRBD1 matches 9 bases. Germline values: CDR1 SGHRS, CDR2 YFSETQ. The CDR3 has 15 amino acids. V gave up 0 bases and J gave up 13 bases; unmatched junction bases: 13.

This chain connects TRBV6-2 or TRBV6-3 to TRBJ2-5; D is unresolved. V lost 1 base and J 5 bases, leaving 8 bases between the germline ends. Germline V gives CDR1 MNHEY, CDR2 SVGEGT. CDR3 size: 13 residues. CDR3 nucleotide sequence: TGTGCCAGCAGTTACTTGGAGTGGGAGACCCAGTACTTC. Its protein is CASSYLEWETQYF.

The chain uses TRBV29-1 and TRBJ2-5; TRBD2 might be the D (5 bases). The CDR3 is 11 residues long. The germline V gene has CDR1 SQVTM and CDR2 ANQGSEA. V was clipped by 8 bases and J by 4 bases, with 11 bases between them. DNA for the CDR3: TGCAGCACAGTTCGGGGAGAGACCCAGTACTTC. Translation gives CSTVRGETQYF.

V usage is TRBV29-1 and J usage is TRBJ2-3, with D maybe TRBD2 (5 bases). Germline loops: CDR1 SQVTM, CDR2 ANQGSEA. Between the trimmed V and J ends, which lost 7 bases and 1 base, there was a span of 15 bases. The CDR3 is made up of 14 amino acids. The CDR3 bases are TGCAGCGCCGACCTTCAAGCGGGCACAGATACGCAGTATTTT. It is translated as CSADLQAGTDTQYF.

V usage is TRBV7-2 and J usage is TRBJ2-2; 9 bases are a match to TRBD2. The germline V gene has CDR1 SGHTA and CDR2 FQGNSA. Trimming cost V 7 bases and J 0 bases; bases outside gene matches: 9. The CDR3 spans 17 residues. The CDR3 sequence: CASIEVAGATNTGELFF. Written as DNA, the CDR3 is TGTGCCAGCATCGAGGTAGCGGGGGCCACGAACACCGGGGAGCTGTTTTTT.

As regards this clonotype: Relative to the germline gene, one junction end is altered; a read error may explain this. The DNA of the CDR3 is TGCGCCAGCAGCCAAGATCGAGTGGTAGCTTACACCCGGGAGCTGTTTTTT. This sequence encodes CASSQDRVVAYTRELFF. This chain links TRBV4-3 with TRBJ2-2; D is ambiguous. This CDR3 is 17 amino acids long. The germline V gene encodes CDR1 LGHNA and CDR2 YSLEER.

This clonotype has only a few counts. This chain connects TRBV6-6 to TRBJ2-5; D possibly corresponds to TRBD1 (6 bases). The V end lost 6 bases, the J end lost 2 bases, and 10 bases lay between the germline ends. The CDR3 is 13 residues long. Germline V gene data show CDR1 as MNHNY and CDR2 as SVGAGI (reference sequence). Here the CDR3 DNA reads TGTGCCAGCAGCAGGGGCTGGCAAGAGACCCAGTACTTC. Translated: CASSRGWQETQYF.

This clonotype was seen more than once but under ten times. The chain joins TRBV30 to TRBJ1-3, with no clear D. V lost 5 bases, J lost 0 bases, and 8 bases lay in between. The CDR3 covers 13 residues. Looked up from germline, CDR1 is GTSNPN and CDR2 is SVGIG (reference sequence). The CDR3 coding sequence is TGTGCCTGGGACTTCTACTCTGGAAACACCATATATTTT. As protein: CAWDFYSGNTIYF. The full variable domain, in which reference TRBV30 and TRBJ1-3 provide the parts outside the CDR3, is SQTIHQWPATLVQPVGSPLSLECTVEGTSNPNLYWYRQAAGRGLQLLFYSVGIGQISSEVPQNLSASRPQDRQFILSSKKLLLSDSGFYLCAWDFYSGNTIYFGEGSWLTVV.

V is TRBV27 and J is TRBJ1-6, with a possible D match to TRBD1 (5 bases). Germline V gene sequence: CDR1 MNHEY, CDR2 SMNVEV (reference sequence). This CDR3 comprises 14 residues. V gave up 4 bases and J gave up 7 bases, with 11 bases separating them. The CDR3 is CASSSPGGNSPLHF. The CDR3 DNA sequence: TGTGCCAGCAGTTCCCCCGGGGGGAATTCACCCCTCCACTTT.

This chain connects TRBV6-5 to TRBJ1-2, with 7 bases aligning to TRBD1. The CDR3 is made up of 13 amino acids. CDR1 is MNHEY and CDR2 is SVGAGI in the germline V gene. J gave up 8 bases and V 2 bases, and 5 bases lay outside the gene matches. Here the CDR3 DNA reads TGTGCCAGCAGTTACGGCACAGGGGAAGGCTACACCTTC. The encoded protein is CASSYGTGEGYTF.

The V call is TRBV12-5, the J call TRBJ1-4, with D uncertain. The CDR3 consists of 14 residues. V was clipped by 5 bases and J by 8 bases, with 15 bases between them. The germline V gene encodes CDR1 LGHNT and CDR2 FRNRAP. The DNA of the CDR3 is TGTGCTAGTGGTCCCCCTGGTGGGAACGAAAAACTGTTTTTT. Translation: CASGPPGGNEKLFF.

The gene calls are TRBV9 and TRBJ2-1, with D perhaps matching TRBD1 (6 bases). The J call may be wrong; the DNA end is better matched by TRBJ2-5. This CDR3 is built from 14 residues. Looked up from germline, CDR1 is SGDLS and CDR2 is YYNGEE. Here the CDR3 DNA reads TGTGCCAGCAGCGTGCAGGGGAACCAAGAGACCCAGTACTTC. Protein product: CASSVQGNQETQYF.

The chain couples TRBV7-2 to TRBJ2-5, with 9 bases identical to TRBD2. V shed 8 bases, J shed 5 bases, and the junction held 12 bases outside the gene matches. The CDR3 contains 15 residues. Germline V lookup: CDR1 SGHTA, CDR2 FQGNSA. CDR3 residues: CASRQNSGSGETQYF. CDR3 sequence (DNA): TGTGCCAGCCGCCAAAATAGCGGGAGCGGTGAGACCCAGTACTTC.

V gene TRBV20-1 combines with J gene TRBJ1-2, with 11 bases aligning to TRBD1. From germline, CDR1 is DFQATT and CDR2 SNEGSKA (reference sequence). The junction had 8 bases not matched to a gene; V was cut back by 1 base and J by 4 bases. This CDR3 spans 16 amino acids. CDR3 sequence (DNA): TGCAGTGCTAGAGCGGACAGGGGGCGATTTAGCTATGGCTACACCTTC. It yields the protein CSARADRGRFSYGYTF.

The chain is built from TRBV11-1 and TRBJ2-1, with D maybe TRBD1 (5 bases). V dropped 1 base and J dropped 9 bases, with 19 bases sitting between them. This CDR3 has 16 residues. CDR1 and CDR2 from the germline V gene are SGHAT and FQDESV (reference sequence). CDR3 protein: CASSLGLLGRAPEQFF. The CDR3, as DNA: TGTGCCAGCAGCTTAGGACTTCTAGGCAGGGCCCCTGAGCAGTTCTTC.